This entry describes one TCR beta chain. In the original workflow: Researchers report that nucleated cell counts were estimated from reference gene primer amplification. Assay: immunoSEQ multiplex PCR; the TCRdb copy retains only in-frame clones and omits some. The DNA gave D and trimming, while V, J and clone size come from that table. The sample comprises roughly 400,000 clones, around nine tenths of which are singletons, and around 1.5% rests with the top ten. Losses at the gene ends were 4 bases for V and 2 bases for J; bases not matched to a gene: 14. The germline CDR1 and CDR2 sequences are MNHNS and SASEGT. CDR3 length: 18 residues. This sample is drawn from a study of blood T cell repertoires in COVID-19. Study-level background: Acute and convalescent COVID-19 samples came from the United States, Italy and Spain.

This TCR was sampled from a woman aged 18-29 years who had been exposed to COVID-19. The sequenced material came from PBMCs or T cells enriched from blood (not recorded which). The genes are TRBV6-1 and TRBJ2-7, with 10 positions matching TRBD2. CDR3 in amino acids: CASSVRTQTGLATYEQYF. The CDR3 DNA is TGTGCCAGCAGTGTAAGAACCCAGACGGGACTAGCGACCTACGAGCAGTACTTC.